Sequencing of this T cell receptor (beta chain) was carried out in a study of T cells after yellow fever vaccination (dated by TCRdb to between 2018 and 2021). At the level of the whole study: The SMART-Seq v4 Ultra Low Input RNA kit was used to prepare libraries from fractions with low cell numbers. To follow T-cell clones before and after both primary and booster YFV17D yellow fever vaccination, bulk TCR alpha and beta repertoires underwent longitudinal sequencing. Two healthy male donors, one aged 18 to 29 and one aged 30 to 40 years, were included in the cohort. Blood samples were taken at several timepoints before and after primary and secondary immunization, and bulk PBMC replicates and cell subsets were isolated. On the study overall, not on this receptor specifically: Only a couple of donors were included in the study, so the extent to which the findings can be generalized is limited. Most clones expanded after primary vaccination (almost 98% of CD4 and 88% of CD8) were re-detected after the booster, suggesting that broad memory maintenance occurred. Computational filtering was required because FACS-sorted repertoires could contain abundant contaminating clonotypes from the bulk population. A small fraction of clonotypes showed up in both the CD4 and CD8 compartments, probably as a result of convergent recombination. Compared with the primary T-cell response, the secondary T-cell response was weaker but faster, peaking on day 5 rather than day 15.

This clonotype has just a few counts. Its antigen remains unidentified. No base-level quality is on record; no much larger clone is a single base apart. V is clipped by 8 bases and J by 4 bases, and the sequence between their germline boundaries is 15 bases long. The CDR3 starts with the cysteine, ends with the phenylalanine, and has 15 residues. Only the CDR3 part of the read is kept: 45 bases, read in frame from the first base. From the germline V gene, CDR1 is MGHRA and CDR2 is YSYEKL. The treatment or condition label corresponds to: live attenuated yellow fever vaccine strain. Two biological replicates of bulk PBMCs were collected at each blood-draw timepoint. A standard Ficoll-Paque protocol was used to isolate PBMCs from peripheral blood. RNA was extracted with TriZol from bulk PBMCs, CD4 and CD8 fractions, and dextramer-positive and dextramer-negative fractions. TCR cDNA was made using 5'RACE template switching, a step that added a universal primer site and unique molecular identifiers. cDNA synthesis was primed from both the TCR alpha and TCR beta constant segments. Library amplification used two PCR steps, and the second PCR step added sample barcodes and sequencing adapters. Libraries were sequenced on Illumina HiSeq 2500 (2x100 bp) or NovaSeq (2x150 bp). The original methods were these. MIGEC was used to demultiplex reads and collapse the reads into UMI consensus sequences, and MiXCR was used for V(D)J alignment. Using edgeR on replicate PBMC samples, clonotypes were called vaccine-responding if FDR was below 0.01 and the log2 fold change was above 5 up to day 15. Each bulk clonotype was labeled CD4 or CD8 based on which sequenced repertoire, CD4 or CD8, contained the clonotype at higher abundance. The raw public data were reprocessed by TCRdb itself: fastp quality trimming at Q25, MiXCR clonotype calling, in-frame beta chains only. All rows with the same CDR3 protein become a single entry with the most common DNA and genes. What appears here as the V and J calls and clone size reflects TCRdb's work, not the paper's. Present in this sample are almost 600,000 distinct CDR3 sequences, about 13% of which were seen just once. The ten largest clones add up to over 11% of the sample.

The TCR was taken from a man aged 30-40 years who received the YFV17D yellow fever vaccine. The sequenced sample was PBMCs, obtained on the day of the yellow fever booster vaccination. The chain was built from TRBV4-1 and TRBJ1-6; TRBD1 is a weak D gene call, 6 bases matching. Read as DNA, the sequence is TGCGCCAGCGGACCTTCTACAGGGTATAATTCACCCCTCCACTTT. Its translation is CASGPSTGYNSPLHF.